This T cell receptor beta chain was observed in a study of blood T cell repertoires in COVID-19. Turning to the study itself: Specimens from acute and convalescent COVID-19 originated in the United States, Italy and Spain. Sample material is recorded as cDNA or gDNA derived from T cells, B-cell-depleted T cells, or PBMCs.

In the source study's methods: Cell counts per sample came from amplifying reference gene primers. Data came from immunoSEQ multiplex PCR; TCRdb stores just in-frame clones and leaves some out. That table supplies the V and J calls and clone size; D and trimming were determined from the DNA. The sample consists of 100,000 to 150,000 clones, about 86% of them appearing once. V shed 1 base and J shed 2 bases, with 8 bases lying between them. The CDR3 spans 14 residues. The germline V gene encodes CDR1 SEHNR and CDR2 FQNEAQ (reference sequence). The V and J genes are TRBV7-9 and TRBJ1-1; D call uncertain. Material: peripheral blood. The receptor's source is a woman in her 50s with acute or convalescent COVID-19. CDR3 coding DNA: TGTGCCAGCAGCTTAGGCCAGATCAACACTGAAGCTTTCTTT. This encodes CASSLGQINTEAFF.